Following are 2 T cell receptor beta chains from one sample sequenced in a study of T cells in Graves' hyperthyroidism and ophthalmopathy. Amplified TCR beta CDR3 regions came from RNA transcripts. Researchers ran a first-round RT-PCR on the TCR CDR3 using the HTBI primer set. TCRdb recomputed calls from the multiplex PCR reads with MiXCR, one row per CDR3 protein. The sample shows 300,000 to 450,000 distinct CDR3 sequences, approximately 18% of them seen only once. Sequencing was done on a sample of blood. These receptors came from a woman younger than 45 with Graves' hyperthyroidism that later progressed to Graves' ophthalmopathy.

This clonotype was counted many times. The chain's CDR3 is CAIRGTSGTGELFF. DNA for the CDR3: TGTGCCATCAGAGGGACTTCAGGGACCGGGGAGCTGTTTTTT. The chain combines TRBV10-3 with TRBJ2-2; D possibly corresponds to TRBD2 (6 bases). Between the trimmed V and J ends, which lost 6 bases and 5 bases, there was a span of 13 bases. The CDR3 runs 14 residues. CDR1 and CDR2 (germline): ENHRY, SYGVKD.

This clonotype was seen ten or more times. This chain uses TRBV6-1 with TRBJ1-2; D may be TRBD1 (5 bases). Germline V gene sequence: CDR1 MNHNS, CDR2 SASEGT. The CDR3 contains 14 residues. Trimming cost V 5 bases and J 8 bases, with 18 bases left between them. This CDR3 reads CASSTDPGPQGYTF. CDR3 sequence (DNA): TGTGCCAGCAGTACCGATCCGGGACCTCAGGGCTACACCTTC.